This TCR beta chain was obtained from a study of T cells in Graves' hyperthyroidism and ophthalmopathy. Study findings and constraints: Most expanded thyroid clonotypes above 0.001 also appeared in blood. Ophthalmopathy was model-predicted a median around seven months pre-onset.

Using RNA transcripts as the source, TCR beta CDR3 regions were amplified. When the TCR CDR3 underwent first-round RT-PCR, the HTBI primer set was used. MiXCR, run by TCRdb on the multiplex PCR reads, gives a single entry per CDR3 protein. The data hold 300,000 to 500,000 distinct CDR3 sequences, with roughly 13% observed a single time. A NOSPECS grade of at least 4, a Clinical Activity Score of at least 3 and duration under 3 months were recorded in ophthalmopathy patients. CDR1 and CDR2 (germline): SNHLY, FYNNEI. The CDR3 covers 13 residues. Trimming removed 1 base at V and 1 base at J, with 4 bases between. This clonotype was detected many times. The antigen is unknown.

This chain joins TRBV2 and TRBJ1-1; no clear D gene. The sample taken for sequencing was blood. This TCR was sampled from a man in his fifties or sixties with Graves' ophthalmopathy. CDR3 sequence reads: CASSEDWNTEAFF. The CDR3 DNA is TGTGCCAGCAGTGAAGATTGGAACACTGAAGCTTTCTTT. The whole variable domain, remainder taken from reference TRBV2 and TRBJ1-1, is EPEVTQTPSHQVTQMGQEVILRCVPISNHLYFYWYRQILGQKVEFLVSFYNNEISEKSEIFDDQFSVERPDGSNFTLKIRSTKLEDSAMYFCASSEDWNTEAFFGQGTRLTVV.